The 32 T cell receptor beta chains reported below all come from one sample, sequenced in a study of blood T cells in healthy people across ages. Sample-barcoded 5' priming and a J-beta primer mix drove a second PCR of about 7 to 11 cycles. TCRdb redid the calling of the 5' RACE reads with MiXCR, one entry per CDR3 protein. The sample shows over 1,500,000 distinct CDR3 sequences, about 49% of them seen only once. Sequencing was performed on blood. These receptors were obtained from a woman in her 40s in good health.

V usage is TRBV28 and J usage is TRBJ2-2; perhaps TRBD1 as D (5 bases). CDR1 MDHEN and CDR2 SYDVKM come from the germline V gene. The CDR3 contains 13 residues. The CDR3 region is CATATANTGELFF. In DNA, the CDR3 is TGTGCGACGGCGACAGCCAACACCGGGGAGCTGTTTTTT.

The J gene is TRBJ1-1, the V gene TRBV7-9; TRBD1 aligns across 11 bases. The CDR3 covers 15 residues. V lost 5 bases and J lost 4; bases outside the gene matches: 6. The germline V gene encodes CDR1 SEHNR and CDR2 FQNEAQ (reference sequence). The CDR3 loop is CASSLGQGAITEAFF. For the CDR3, the DNA is TGTGCCAGCAGCCTAGGACAGGGGGCGATCACTGAAGCTTTCTTT.

CDR3 sequence reads: CASSPWGAQETQYF. For the CDR3, the DNA is TGTGCCAGCAGTCCGTGGGGGGCACAAGAGACCCAGTACTTC. This chain links TRBV7-2 with TRBJ2-4, with D possibly called TRBD1 or TRBD2 (6 bases each). Gene TRBJ2-5 matches the end of the DNA better, so the J call may be wrong. Germline-derived CDR1 and CDR2 are SGHTA and FQGNSA. This CDR3 region has 14 residues.

This clonotype showed up just a few times. V usage is TRBV9 and J usage is TRBJ2-1, with D perhaps given as TRBD1 or TRBD2 (5 bases each). Germline CDR1 reads SGDLS; CDR2 reads YYNGEE. The CDR3 is 15 amino acids. The V gene lost 0 bases and the J gene lost 2 bases, with 9 bases spanning the gap. CDR3 residues: CASSVAWGTYNEQFF. The CDR3 nucleotides read TGTGCCAGCAGCGTAGCCTGGGGGACCTACAATGAGCAGTTCTTC. Full variable domain (rest looked up from reference TRBV9 and TRBJ2-1): DSGVTQTPKHLITATGQRVTLRCSPRSGDLSVYWYQQSLDQGLQFLIQYYNGEERAKGNILERFSAQQFPDLHSELNLSSLELGDSALYFCASSVAWGTYNEQFFGPGTRLTVL.

This clonotype has a handful of counts. The V and J genes are TRBV6-2 or TRBV6-3 and TRBJ1-4; tentative D call: TRBD1 (5 bases). The ends were cut back, 6 bases at V and 7 bases at J, with 18 bases in the middle. The CDR3 loop spans 15 amino acids. CDR1 is MNHEY and CDR2 is SVGEGT in the germline V gene. CDR3 DNA sequence: TGTGCCAGCAGCCTCGACCAGGGTCACGGTGAAAAACTGTTTTTT. It yields the protein CASSLDQGHGEKLFF.

The chain carries TRBV20-1 and TRBJ2-1; 10 positions match TRBD2. V shed 1 base, J shed 8 bases, and the junction held 20 bases outside the gene matches. CDR1 DFQATT and CDR2 SNEGSKA come from the germline V gene (reference sequence). This CDR3 has 19 residues. The CDR3 region is CSARVSGGPYYPPMDEQFF. Written as DNA, the CDR3 is TGCAGTGCTAGAGTTAGCGGGGGGCCCTACTATCCCCCAATGGATGAGCAGTTCTTC.

The rearrangement joins TRBV24-1 to TRBJ2-3, with 9 nucleotides matching TRBD1. Germline assignment: CDR1 KGHDR and CDR2 SFDVKD. After removal of 9 bases from V and 2 bases from J, the junction contained 5 bases not matched to a gene. This CDR3 has 14 amino acids. The DNA for the CDR3 is TGTGCCACCTTGGGACAGGGTCCCACAGATACGCAGTATTTT. Translation: CATLGQGPTDTQYF.

The gene calls are TRBV28 and TRBJ2-1; 16 positions agree with TRBD2. CDR3 length: 17 amino acids. The germline CDR1 and CDR2 sequences are MDHEN and SYDVKM. V shed 4 bases, J shed 5 bases, and the junction held 5 bases outside the gene matches. CDR3 in DNA: TGTGCCAGCAGTTGGGGACTAGCGGGGGGGCCTGACAATGAGCAGTTCTTC. Residues: CASSWGLAGGPDNEQFF.

The V and J genes are TRBV4-3 and TRBJ2-3; 9 bases match TRBD2. CDR1 LGHNA and CDR2 YSLEER come from the germline V gene. V dropped 0 bases and J dropped 4; count of bases not matched to a gene: 5. This CDR3 is built from 16 residues. This CDR3 reads CASSQEGAGGADTQYF. In nucleotides, the CDR3 is TGCGCCAGCAGCCAAGAGGGAGCGGGGGGTGCAGATACGCAGTATTTT.

The sample holds a few counts of this clonotype. This sequence joins TRBV20-1 and TRBJ2-3; TRBD2 matches at 11 bases. V trimming: 6 bases; J trimming: 5 bases; junction bases outside the gene matches: 10. Germline lookup yields CDR1 DFQATT and CDR2 SNEGSKA (reference sequence). The CDR3 is 15 residues long. The CDR3 region has the DNA TGCAGTGCCCCGAATAGCGGGGGGGCCGTAGATACGCAGTATTTT. Protein product: CSAPNSGGAVDTQYF.

This chain joins TRBV25-1 and TRBJ2-7, with unresolved D. Gene TRBJ2-5 matches the end of the DNA better, so the J call may be wrong. Per the germline V gene, CDR1 is MGHDK and CDR2 is SYGVNS. This CDR3 spans 14 amino acids. The CDR3 DNA follows: TGTGCCAGCAGTGAAATCATAGGGTCAGAGACCCAGTACTTC. Protein sequence: CASSEIIGSETQYF.

The chain has TRBV25-1 and TRBJ2-5; D is possibly TRBD1 or TRBD2 (6 bases each). Deletions cut 0 bases from V and 4 bases from J, with 9 bases between. In germline, CDR1 is MGHDK, CDR2 SYGVNS. The length of the CDR3 is 14 residues. CDR3 in amino acids: CASSEYGGRETQYF. The CDR3 nucleotides are TGTGCCAGCAGTGAATACGGGGGCAGAGAGACCCAGTACTTC. The full variable domain, completed using reference TRBV25-1 and TRBJ2-5, is EADIYQTPRYLVIGTGKKITLECSQTMGHDKMYWYQQDPGMELHLIHYSYGVNSTEKGDLSSESTVSRIRTEHFPLTLESARPSHTSQYLCASSEYGGRETQYFGPGTRLLVL.

The chain is built from TRBV10-3 and TRBJ1-4; D ambiguous. The CDR3 totals 13 residues. Trimming shortened V by 4 bases and J by 7 bases, and 10 bases separated the two germline ends. Germline CDR1 ENHRY, CDR2 SYGVKD. DNA for the CDR3: TGTGCCATCAGTGGCCGCGAGGGTGAAAAACTGTTTTTT. Amino acids: CAISGREGEKLFF.

The chain employs TRBV7-2 and TRBJ2-3; no definite D call. Per germline, CDR1 SGHTA and CDR2 FQGNSA. V was trimmed by 7 bases and J by 6 bases, leaving 17 bases between them. The CDR3 sequence is 14 residues long. This CDR3 is CASIPRLAVDTQYF. CDR3 nucleotide sequence: TGTGCCAGCATCCCCAGGCTGGCTGTCGATACGCAGTATTTT.

The chain combines TRBV9 with TRBJ2-3; maybe TRBD2 (7 bases). CDR1 and CDR2 (germline): SGDLS, YYNGEE. V shed 0 bases and J shed 0 bases, with 17 bases lying between them. The CDR3 has 18 amino acids. The CDR3 bases are TGTGCCAGCAGCGTAGCAGGTCGAGGGGGGGCTAGCACAGATACGCAGTATTTT. Translated, it gives CASSVAGRGGASTDTQYF.

This chain links TRBV4-3 with TRBJ1-6; D is ambiguous. The CDR3 length is 16 residues. V was shortened by 0 bases and J by 10 bases, with 16 bases between the two germline ends. Germline V gene sequence: CDR1 LGHNA, CDR2 YSLEER. The DNA of the CDR3 is TGCGCCAGCAGCCAAGATCCAGATACAAGGGCCTCACCCCTCCACTTT. It specifies CASSQDPDTRASPLHF.

This rearrangement joins TRBV20-1 to TRBJ2-1, with 7 positions matching TRBD1. After removal of 5 bases from V and 3 bases from J, the junction contained 1 base not matched to a gene. The CDR3 is made up of 12 amino acids. From germline, CDR1 is DFQATT and CDR2 SNEGSKA (reference sequence). The CDR3 region is CSAGDSYNEQFF. In DNA, the CDR3 is TGCAGTGCTGGGGACAGCTACAATGAGCAGTTCTTC.

This clonotype was seen only a few times. This chain connects TRBV15 to TRBJ2-7; D tentatively fits TRBD1 or TRBD2 (5 bases each). The germline V gene encodes CDR1 LNHNV and CDR2 YYDKDF (reference sequence). This CDR3 contains 14 residues. The V end was cut by 5 bases, the J end by 3 bases, with 14 bases between. The CDR3 region has the DNA TGTGCCACCAGCGGCCCCGGGACGGACTACGAGCAGTACTTC. It encodes CATSGPGTDYEQYF.

The chain couples TRBV5-1 to TRBJ2-3; D gene unclear. Between the trimmed V and J ends, which lost 7 bases and 0 bases, there was a span of 12 bases. The CDR3 spans 14 residues. Germline V gives CDR1 SGHRS, CDR2 YFSETQ. CDR3 sequence (DNA): TGCGCCAGCCGCGAGGATGATAGCACAGATACGCAGTATTTT. Protein: CASREDDSTDTQYF.

The chain carries TRBV18 and TRBJ2-5; 9 bases are shared with TRBD1. From germline, CDR1 is KGHSH and CDR2 LQKENI. CDR3 size: 14 residues. The junction had 7 bases not matched to a gene; V was cut back by 6 bases and J by 5 bases. The CDR3 loop is CASSQGQGSETQYF. Here the CDR3 DNA reads TGTGCCAGCTCCCAGGGACAGGGTTCGGAGACCCAGTACTTC.

This sequence joins TRBV20-1 and TRBJ1-2; 7 positions agree with TRBD1. Trimming removed 6 bases from V and 0 bases from J; junction bases left unmatched: 22. Germline V gene lookup returns CDR1 DFQATT and CDR2 SNEGSKA (reference sequence). The CDR3 consists of 19 residues. The CDR3 DNA is TGCAGTGCGGTCCAGGGTTTTGCGGGACAGCGAGAACCTAACTATGGCTACACCTTC. This gives the protein CSAVQGFAGQREPNYGYTF.

The CDR3 coding sequence is TGCGCCAGCAGCTTGGCTAGGGCCGGGGAGACCCAGTACTTC. Translation gives CASSLARAGETQYF. This chain links TRBV5-1 with TRBJ2-5; no reliable D call. The V gene lost 0 bases and the J gene lost 5 bases, with 11 bases spanning the gap. This CDR3 contains 14 residues. Looked up from germline, CDR1 is SGHRS and CDR2 is YFSETQ.

V usage is TRBV19 and J usage is TRBJ2-7; 7 nucleotides match TRBD1. Losses at the gene ends were 6 bases for V and 6 bases for J; bases not matched to a gene: 11. From germline, CDR1 is LNHDA and CDR2 SQIVND (reference sequence). CDR3 size: 14 residues. The CDR3 nucleotides read TGTGCCAGTAGAGCAGGGGGATCCCTATCCGAGCAGTACTTC. Encoded protein: CASRAGGSLSEQYF.

There are a few counts of this clonotype. The CDR3 sequence is CAISESVRGEADTQYF. Here the CDR3 DNA reads TGTGCCATCAGTGAGTCGGTGCGGGGGGAAGCAGATACGCAGTATTTT. The chain combines TRBV10-3 with TRBJ2-3; 8 nucleotides align to TRBD2. This CDR3 is 16 amino acids long. Germline loops: CDR1 ENHRY, CDR2 SYGVKD. The trim removed 0 bases at V and 4 bases at J, leaving 6 bases unmatched.

The chain carries TRBV20-1 and TRBJ2-5; 12 bases are shared with TRBD2. CDR3 size: 14 residues. With 4 bases clipped from V and 4 bases from J, the junction kept 4 bases outside the gene matches. Germline V CDR1 and CDR2: DFQATT, SNEGSKA (reference sequence). The CDR3 region has the DNA TGCAGTGCTACCCCTAGCGGGGGGGCAGAGACCCAGTACTTC. This codes for CSATPSGGAETQYF.

The chain has TRBV29-1 and TRBJ1-2; tentatively, D is TRBD1 (5 bases). V was cut by 7 bases and J by 9 bases, with 18 bases left in between. Germline lookup yields CDR1 SQVTM and CDR2 ANQGSEA. This CDR3 region has 12 residues. In DNA form, the CDR3 reads TGCAGCGCTCCCCGGGACGGCGGAAGCTACACCTTC. As protein: CSAPRDGGSYTF.

The chain recombines TRBV29-1 with TRBJ1-2, with 7 bases aligning to TRBD1. Germline V gene data show CDR1 as SQVTM and CDR2 as ANQGSEA. This CDR3 region has 15 residues. The V gene end was trimmed by 4 bases and the J gene end by 4 bases; junction bases not matched to a gene: 12. The CDR3 region is CSVGEGRGSRYGYTF. The CDR3, as DNA: TGCAGCGTTGGAGAGGGCAGGGGGTCCCGCTATGGCTACACCTTC.

This clonotype was recorded a few times. The chain links TRBV9 to TRBJ2-1, with 11 bases identical to TRBD2. Germline loops: CDR1 SGDLS, CDR2 YYNGEE. The CDR3 is made up of 22 amino acids. With 4 bases clipped from V and 0 bases from J, the junction kept 21 bases outside the gene matches. CDR3 nucleotide sequence: TGTGCCAGCAGCACCCCCCCGAAGGGGGCTAGCGGGGGGAGTAGCTCCTACAATGAGCAGTTCTTC. Translating it yields CASSTPPKGASGGSSSYNEQFF.

The chain carries TRBV14 and TRBJ2-1; TRBD1 or TRBD2 may be the D gene (6 bases each). CDR1 and CDR2 from the germline V gene are SGHDN and FVKESK. V lost 4 bases to trimming and J lost 7 bases, with 17 bases between them. CDR3 length: 15 residues. CDR3 bases: TGTGCCAGCAGCCCCTCACAGGGAGGTACGAATGAGCAGTTCTTC. It yields the protein CASSPSQGGTNEQFF.

The chain recombines TRBV11-3 with TRBJ2-3, with TRBD2 matching 13 bases. V was pared by 4 bases and J by 6 bases, with 7 bases of the junction left unmatched. Germline CDR1 SGHNT, CDR2 YENEEA. This CDR3 has 16 residues. Here the CDR3 reads CASSSGTSGVWDTQYF. In DNA form, the CDR3 reads TGTGCCAGCAGCTCGGGGACTAGCGGGGTATGGGATACGCAGTATTTT.

The J gene is TRBJ2-4, the V gene TRBV7-2, with D unclear. Trimming cost V 3 bases and J 0 bases, with 12 bases left between them. Germline V gene data show CDR1 as SGHTA and CDR2 as FQGNSA. The CDR3 runs to 16 residues. The CDR3 here is CASSLVPELAKNIQYF. DNA for the CDR3: TGTGCCAGCAGCTTGGTCCCAGAACTAGCCAAAAACATTCAGTACTTC.

The rearrangement uses TRBV9 and TRBJ2-7; D not certain. V was trimmed by 4 bases and J by 6 bases, leaving 11 bases between them. This CDR3 is built from 12 residues. Germline V gene data show CDR1 as SGDLS and CDR2 as YYNGEE. The CDR3 protein is CASSPSFVEQYF. In nucleotides, the CDR3 is TGTGCCAGCAGCCCCAGTTTTGTCGAGCAGTACTTC.